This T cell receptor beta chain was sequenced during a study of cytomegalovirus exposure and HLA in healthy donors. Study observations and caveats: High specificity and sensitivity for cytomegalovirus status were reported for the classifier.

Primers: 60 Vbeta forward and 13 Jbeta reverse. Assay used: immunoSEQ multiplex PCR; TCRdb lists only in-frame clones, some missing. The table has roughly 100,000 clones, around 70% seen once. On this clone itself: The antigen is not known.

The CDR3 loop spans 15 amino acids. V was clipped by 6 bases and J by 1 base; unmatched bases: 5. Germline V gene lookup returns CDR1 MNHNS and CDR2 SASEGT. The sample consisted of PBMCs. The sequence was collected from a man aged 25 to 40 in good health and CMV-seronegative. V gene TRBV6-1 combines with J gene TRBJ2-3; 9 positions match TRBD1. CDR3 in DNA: TGTGCCAGCAGCGGACAGGGGTTTGGCACAGATACGCAGTATTTT. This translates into CASSGQGFGTDTQYF.